One and the same sample provided the 8 T cell receptor beta chains below, sequenced in a study of CD8+ T cells in alopecia areata. Treatment of the sample: oral pan-JAK inhibitor, 5-10 mg twice daily. Extracted RNA was reverse transcribed into cDNA, the sequencing template. Clones were read by immunoSEQ multiplex PCR, and TCRdb kept only the in-frame ones, dropping some. The profile shows 180,000 or so clones, about 55% of them singletons. The material was CD8+ T cells sorted from blood, obtained at week 24, from a patient treated with tofacitinib. Every receptor here comes from a human donor with alopecia areata.

This chain joins TRBV7-2 and TRBJ1-5; TRBD1 aligns across 7 bases. The germline V gene encodes CDR1 SGHTA and CDR2 FQGNSA. The length of the CDR3 is 15 residues. V was clipped by 5 bases and J by 4 bases; unmatched bases: 8. As DNA, the CDR3 is TGTGCCAGCAGCCTCAACCGGGACAGAAATCAGCCCCAGCATTTT. It yields the protein CASSLNRDRNQPQHF.

This sequence joins TRBV15 and TRBJ2-1; 10 positions match TRBD2. Trimming removed 0 bases from V and 12 bases from J; junction bases left unmatched: 8. The CDR3 covers 15 residues. Germline loops: CDR1 LNHNV, CDR2 YYDKDF (reference sequence). CDR3 sequence (DNA): TGTGCCACCAGCAGAGAGGGAGCGGGGGGGCTTGGGCAGTTCTTC. Translating gives CATSREGAGGLGQFF.

Details on this clone: Additional DNA sequences in this sample encode the identical CDR3. V usage is TRBV7-9 and J usage is TRBJ2-7; no reliable D call. Germline-derived CDR1 and CDR2 are SEHNR and FQNEAQ (reference sequence). The germline V and J ends were trimmed by 1 base and 3 bases, with 4 bases remaining between them. The CDR3 consists of 12 residues. The DNA of the CDR3 is TGTGCCAGCAGCTTAGGGAGCTACGAGCAGTACTTC. Residues: CASSLGSYEQYF.

The rearrangement joins TRBV4-3 to TRBJ2-1; 8 bases map to TRBD1. This CDR3 region has 15 residues. V lost 2 bases and J lost 8; bases outside the gene matches: 8. Germline values: CDR1 LGHNA, CDR2 YSLEER. CDR3 sequence: CASSQWTGPDDEQFF. CDR3 in DNA: TGCGCCAGCAGCCAATGGACAGGGCCCGATGATGAGCAGTTCTTC.

The J gene is TRBJ2-5, the V gene TRBV10-2; perhaps TRBD2 as D (5 bases). The CDR3 runs 13 residues. Trimming took off 3 bases at V and 5 bases at J, with 10 bases between the two ends. The germline V gene encodes CDR1 WSHSY and CDR2 SAAADI. The CDR3 loop is CASSERLIETQYF. The CDR3 nucleotides are TGCGCCAGCAGTGAACGACTAATCGAGACCCAGTACTTC.

V and J are TRBV30 and TRBJ1-2, with D possibly matching TRBD1 (6 bases). Germline CDR1 reads GTSNPN; CDR2 reads SVGIG (reference sequence). The CDR3 contains 14 residues. The germline V and J ends were trimmed by 2 bases and 3 bases, with 13 bases remaining between them. For the CDR3, the DNA is TGTGCCTGGAGTCCCCAGACAGGAGACTATGGCTACACCTTC. It is translated as CAWSPQTGDYGYTF.

This clone has a handful of counts. The V gene is TRBV29-1, the J gene TRBJ2-5; D possibly corresponds to TRBD1 (5 bases). Germline lookup yields CDR1 SQVTM and CDR2 ANQGSEA. V was shortened by 5 bases and J by 4 bases, with 11 bases between the two germline ends. The CDR3 has 12 amino acids. The CDR3 is CSVQTVGETQYF. The CDR3 region has the DNA TGCAGCGTTCAGACAGTCGGAGAGACCCAGTACTTC.

The rearrangement uses TRBV5-6 and TRBJ1-1; 7 bases align to TRBD1. CDR3 length: 14 residues. Germline values: CDR1 SGHDT, CDR2 YYEEEE. V was pared by 4 bases and J by 2 bases, with 5 bases of the junction left unmatched. In DNA, the CDR3 is TGTGCCAGCAGCCAAGGGACAGACAACACTGAAGCTTTCTTT. Protein product: CASSQGTDNTEAFF.